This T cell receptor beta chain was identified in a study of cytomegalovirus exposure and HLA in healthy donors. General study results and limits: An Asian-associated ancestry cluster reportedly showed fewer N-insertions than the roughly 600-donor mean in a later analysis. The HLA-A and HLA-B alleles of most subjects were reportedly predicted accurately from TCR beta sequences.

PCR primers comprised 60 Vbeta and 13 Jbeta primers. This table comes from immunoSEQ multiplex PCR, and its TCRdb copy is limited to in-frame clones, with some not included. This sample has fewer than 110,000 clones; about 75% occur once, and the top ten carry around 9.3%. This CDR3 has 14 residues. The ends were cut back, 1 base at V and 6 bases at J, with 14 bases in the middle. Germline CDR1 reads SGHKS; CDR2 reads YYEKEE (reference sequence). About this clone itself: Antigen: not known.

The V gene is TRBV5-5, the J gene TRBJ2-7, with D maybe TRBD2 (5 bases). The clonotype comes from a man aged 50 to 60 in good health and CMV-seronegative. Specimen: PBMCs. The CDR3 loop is CASSLSGPSREQYF. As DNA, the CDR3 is TGTGCCAGCAGCTTGAGCGGACCGTCCCGCGAGCAGTACTTC. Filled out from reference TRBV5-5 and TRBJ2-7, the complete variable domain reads DAGVTQSPTHLIKTRGQQVTLRCSPISGHKSVSWYQQVLGQGPQFIFQYYEKEERGRGNFPDRFSARQFPNYSSELNVNALLLGDSALYLCASSLSGPSREQYFGPGTRLTVT.